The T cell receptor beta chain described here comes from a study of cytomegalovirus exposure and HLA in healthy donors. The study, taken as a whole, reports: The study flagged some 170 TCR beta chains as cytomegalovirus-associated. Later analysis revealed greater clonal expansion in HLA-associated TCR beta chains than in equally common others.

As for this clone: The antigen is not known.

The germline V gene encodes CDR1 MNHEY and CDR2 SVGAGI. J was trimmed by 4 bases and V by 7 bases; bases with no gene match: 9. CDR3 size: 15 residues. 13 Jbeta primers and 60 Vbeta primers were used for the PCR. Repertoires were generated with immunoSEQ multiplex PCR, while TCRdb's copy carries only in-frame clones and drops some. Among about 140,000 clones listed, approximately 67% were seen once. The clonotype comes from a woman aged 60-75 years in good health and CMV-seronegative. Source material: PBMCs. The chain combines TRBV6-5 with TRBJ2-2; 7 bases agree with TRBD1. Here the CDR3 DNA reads TGTGCCAGCATCCGATTGACAGGGTTCACCGGGGAGCTGTTTTTT. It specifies CASIRLTGFTGELFF.